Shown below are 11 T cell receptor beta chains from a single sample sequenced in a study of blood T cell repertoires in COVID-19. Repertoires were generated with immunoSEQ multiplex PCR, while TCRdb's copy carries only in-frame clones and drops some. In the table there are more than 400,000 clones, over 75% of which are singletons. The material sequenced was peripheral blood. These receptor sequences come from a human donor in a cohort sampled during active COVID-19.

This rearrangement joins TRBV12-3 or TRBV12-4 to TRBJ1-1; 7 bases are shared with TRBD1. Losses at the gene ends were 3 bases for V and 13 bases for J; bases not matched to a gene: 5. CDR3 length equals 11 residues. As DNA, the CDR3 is TGTGCCAGCAGTTTGACAGGGAGTGGTTTCTTT. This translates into CASSLTGSGFF.

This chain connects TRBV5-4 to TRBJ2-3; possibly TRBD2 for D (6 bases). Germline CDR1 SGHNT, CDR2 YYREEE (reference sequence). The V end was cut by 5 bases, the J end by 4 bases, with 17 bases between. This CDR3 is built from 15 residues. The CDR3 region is CASSLALGRSDTQYF. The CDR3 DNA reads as TGTGCCAGCAGTCTGGCGCTGGGGAGGTCAGATACGCAGTATTTT.

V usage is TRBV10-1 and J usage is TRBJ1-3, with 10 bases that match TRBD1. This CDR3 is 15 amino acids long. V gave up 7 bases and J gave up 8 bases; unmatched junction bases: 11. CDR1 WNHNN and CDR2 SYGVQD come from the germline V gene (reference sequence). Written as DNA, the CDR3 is TGCGCCAGCACAAAAGGACAGGGGGAGTCGGACACCATATATTTT. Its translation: CASTKGQGESDTIYF.

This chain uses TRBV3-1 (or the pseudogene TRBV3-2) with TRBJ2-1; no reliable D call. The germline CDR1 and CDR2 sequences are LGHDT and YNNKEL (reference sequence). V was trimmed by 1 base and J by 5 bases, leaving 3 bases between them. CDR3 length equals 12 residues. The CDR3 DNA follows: TGTGCCAGCAGCCAAGCAAACAATGAGCAGTTCTTC. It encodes CASSQANNEQFF.

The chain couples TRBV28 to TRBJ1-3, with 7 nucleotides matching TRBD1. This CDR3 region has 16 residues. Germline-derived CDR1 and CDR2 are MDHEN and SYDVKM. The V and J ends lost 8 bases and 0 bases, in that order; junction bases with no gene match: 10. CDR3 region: CASSNSGTDSGNTIYF. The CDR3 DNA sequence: TGTGCCAGCTCGAATTCCGGGACAGACTCTGGAAACACCATATATTTT.

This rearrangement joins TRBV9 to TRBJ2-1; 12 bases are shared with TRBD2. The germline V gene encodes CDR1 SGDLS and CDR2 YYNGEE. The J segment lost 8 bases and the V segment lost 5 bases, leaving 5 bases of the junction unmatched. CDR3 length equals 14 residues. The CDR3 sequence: CASSSTSGSDEQFF. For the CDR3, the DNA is TGTGCCAGCAGTTCGACTAGCGGGAGCGATGAGCAGTTCTTC.

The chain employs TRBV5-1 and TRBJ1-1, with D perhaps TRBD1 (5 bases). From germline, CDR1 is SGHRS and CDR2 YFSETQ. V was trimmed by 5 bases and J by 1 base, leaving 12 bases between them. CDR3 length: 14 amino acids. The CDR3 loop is CASRNARENTEAFF. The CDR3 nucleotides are TGCGCCAGCAGAAATGCCAGGGAGAACACTGAAGCTTTCTTT.

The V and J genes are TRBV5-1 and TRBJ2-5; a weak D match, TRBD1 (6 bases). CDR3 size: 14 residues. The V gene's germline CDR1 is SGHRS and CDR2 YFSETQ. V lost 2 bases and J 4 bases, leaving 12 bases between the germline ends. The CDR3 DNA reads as TGCGCCAGCAGCTTACAGGGAAACTTAGAGACCCAGTACTTC. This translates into CASSLQGNLETQYF.

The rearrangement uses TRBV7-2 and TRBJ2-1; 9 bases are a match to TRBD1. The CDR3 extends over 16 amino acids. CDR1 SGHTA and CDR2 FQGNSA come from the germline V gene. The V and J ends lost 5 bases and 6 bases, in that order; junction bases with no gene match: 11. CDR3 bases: TGTGCCAGCAGCACAGCCCCGGGACAGGGCAGCAATGAGCAGTTCTTC. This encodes CASSTAPGQGSNEQFF.

CDR3 bases: TGTGCCAGCAGCTCGTCGGGAGAAGCAGAGACCCAGTACTTC. Amino acids: CASSSSGEAETQYF. The J gene is TRBJ2-5, the V gene TRBV5-6; D perhaps matches TRBD2 (6 bases). V shed 3 bases and J shed 4 bases, with 13 bases lying between them. This CDR3 is 14 amino acids long. The V gene's germline CDR1 is SGHDT and CDR2 YYEEEE.

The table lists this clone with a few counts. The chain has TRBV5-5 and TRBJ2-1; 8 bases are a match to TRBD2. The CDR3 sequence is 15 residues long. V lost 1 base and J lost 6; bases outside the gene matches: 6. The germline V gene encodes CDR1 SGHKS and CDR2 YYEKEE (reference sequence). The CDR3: CASSLSAGATNEQFF. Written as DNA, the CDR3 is TGTGCCAGCAGCTTGTCAGCGGGAGCCACCAATGAGCAGTTCTTC.